This TCR beta chain stems from a study of sequential checkpoint blockade in melanoma. Study information: Patients were randomized 1:1 to nivolumab-then-ipilimumab or ipilimumab-then-nivolumab first-line.

Treatment meaning: randomized to nivolumab then ipilimumab (arm A) or the reverse (arm B). Live CD3+CD8+ CD19− CD56− cells were sorted from PBMCs. A single count supports this clone. TCRdb's table, derived via immunoSEQ multiplex PCR, lists solely in-frame clones and lacks some. The sample consists of about 27,000 clones, roughly 81% of them appearing once. Trimming removed 3 bases from V and 5 bases from J, with 10 bases in between. Germline CDR1 MRHNA, CDR2 SNTAGT. The CDR3 has 13 amino acids. This chain connects TRBV6-4 to TRBJ1-1; D ambiguous. The clonotype comes from a human donor with melanoma. Specimen: CD8+ T cells sorted from blood (inferred from file names), collected from a patient given nivolumab and ipilimumab in sequence. CDR3 in DNA: TGTGCCAGCAGTGAGAACGTGGAGACTGAAGCTTTCTTT. It specifies CASSENVETEAFF.